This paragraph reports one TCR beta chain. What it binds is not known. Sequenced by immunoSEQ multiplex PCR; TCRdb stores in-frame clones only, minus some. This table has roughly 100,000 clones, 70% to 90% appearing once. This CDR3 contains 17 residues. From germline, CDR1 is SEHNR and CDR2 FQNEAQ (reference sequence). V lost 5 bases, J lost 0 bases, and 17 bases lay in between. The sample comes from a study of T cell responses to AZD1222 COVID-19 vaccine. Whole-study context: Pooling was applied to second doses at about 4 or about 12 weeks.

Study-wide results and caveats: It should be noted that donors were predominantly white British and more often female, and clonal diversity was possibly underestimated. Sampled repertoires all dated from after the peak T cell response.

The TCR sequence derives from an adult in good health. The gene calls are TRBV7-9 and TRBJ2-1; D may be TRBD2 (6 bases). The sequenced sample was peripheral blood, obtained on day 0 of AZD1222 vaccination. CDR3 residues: CASSPTGAEPSYNEQFF. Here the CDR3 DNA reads TGTGCCAGCAGCCCGACGGGAGCGGAGCCCTCCTACAATGAGCAGTTCTTC.